The T cell receptor (beta chain) described here comes from a study of blood T cell repertoires in COVID-19. Study context: The United States, Italy and Spain provided the acute and convalescent COVID-19 samples. Nucleic acid was either cDNA or gDNA, and it came from T cells, B-cell-depleted T cells, or PBMCs.

The authors' processing: By means of reference gene primer amplification, nucleated cell counts were estimated. Some clones are missing from TCRdb's copy, which holds only in-frame ones; the method was immunoSEQ multiplex PCR. The DNA gave D and trimming, while V, J and clone size come from that table. Of under 45,000 clones in the sample, around 87% were seen once. Germline CDR1 reads SGHKS; CDR2 reads YYEKEE (reference sequence). The CDR3 length is 13 residues. Trimming removed 7 bases at V and 7 bases at J, with 17 bases between. Sample: peripheral blood. The rearrangement uses TRBV5-5 and TRBJ1-1; tentative D call: TRBD1 (6 bases). The receptor's source is a man older than 75 with active COVID-19. CDR3 in amino acids: CASLGGGLVEAFF. CDR3 coding DNA: TGTGCCAGCCTTGGGGGGGGGCTGGTTGAAGCTTTCTTT. Variable domain in full (rest from reference TRBV5-5 and TRBJ1-1): DAGVTQSPTHLIKTRGQQVTLRCSPISGHKSVSWYQQVLGQGPQFIFQYYEKEERGRGNFPDRFSARQFPNYSSELNVNALLLGDSALYLCASLGGGLVEAFFGQGTRLTVV.